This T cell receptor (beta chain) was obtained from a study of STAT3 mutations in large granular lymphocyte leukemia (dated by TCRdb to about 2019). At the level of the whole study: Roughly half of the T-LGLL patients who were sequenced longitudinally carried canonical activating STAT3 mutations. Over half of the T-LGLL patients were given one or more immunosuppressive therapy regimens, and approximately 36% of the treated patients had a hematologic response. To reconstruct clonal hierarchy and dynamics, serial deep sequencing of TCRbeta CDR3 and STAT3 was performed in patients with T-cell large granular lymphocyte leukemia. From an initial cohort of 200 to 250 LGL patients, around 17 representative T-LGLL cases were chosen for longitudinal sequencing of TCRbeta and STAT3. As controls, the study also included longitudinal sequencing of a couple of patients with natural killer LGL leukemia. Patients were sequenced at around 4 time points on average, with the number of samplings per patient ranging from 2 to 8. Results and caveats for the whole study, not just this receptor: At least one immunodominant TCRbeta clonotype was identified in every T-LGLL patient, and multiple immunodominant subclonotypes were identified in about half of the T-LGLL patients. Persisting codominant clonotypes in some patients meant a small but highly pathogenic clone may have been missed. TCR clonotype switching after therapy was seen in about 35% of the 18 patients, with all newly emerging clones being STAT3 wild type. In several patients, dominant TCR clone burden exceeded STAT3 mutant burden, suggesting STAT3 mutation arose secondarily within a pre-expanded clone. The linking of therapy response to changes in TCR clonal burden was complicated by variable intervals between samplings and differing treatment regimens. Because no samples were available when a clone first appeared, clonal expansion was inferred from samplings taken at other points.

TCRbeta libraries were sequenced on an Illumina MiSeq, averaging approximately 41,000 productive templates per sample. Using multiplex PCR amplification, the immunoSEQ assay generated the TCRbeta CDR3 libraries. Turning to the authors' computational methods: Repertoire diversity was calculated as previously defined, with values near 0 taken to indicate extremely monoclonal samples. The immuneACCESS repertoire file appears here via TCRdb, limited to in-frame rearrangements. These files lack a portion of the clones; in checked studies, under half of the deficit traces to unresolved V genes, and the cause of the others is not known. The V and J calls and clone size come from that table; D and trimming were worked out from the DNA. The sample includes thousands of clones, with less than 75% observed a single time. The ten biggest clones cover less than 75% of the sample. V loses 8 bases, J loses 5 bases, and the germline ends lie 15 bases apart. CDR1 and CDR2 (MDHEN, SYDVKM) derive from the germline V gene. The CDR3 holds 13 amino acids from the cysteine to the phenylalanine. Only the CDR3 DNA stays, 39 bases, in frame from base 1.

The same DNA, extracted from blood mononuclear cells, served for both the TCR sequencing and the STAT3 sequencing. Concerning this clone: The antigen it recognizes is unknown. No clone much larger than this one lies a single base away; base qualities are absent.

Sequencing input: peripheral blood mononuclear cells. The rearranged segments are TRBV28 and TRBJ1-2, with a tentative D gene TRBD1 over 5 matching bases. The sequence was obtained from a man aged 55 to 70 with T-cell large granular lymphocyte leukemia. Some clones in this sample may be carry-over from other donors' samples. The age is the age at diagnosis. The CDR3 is CASATLTAYGYTF. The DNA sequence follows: TGTGCCAGCGCAACTTTGACAGCATATGGCTACACCTTC.